This T cell receptor (beta chain) is drawn from a study of Graves' ophthalmopathy and Graves' hyperthyroidism (dated by TCRdb to the late 2010s). For the study in its entirety: Hyperthyroidism was defined as stable when no progression to ophthalmopathy occurred within 18 months of follow-up. To tell Graves' ophthalmopathy apart from Graves' hyperthyroidism, and to predict which patients would progress to ophthalmopathy, the study relied on TCR beta repertoire signatures. In total, 135 blood samples were TCR-sequenced: fewer than 50 ophthalmopathy, under 80 hyperthyroidism and some 17 hyperthyroidism-to-ophthalmopathy patients. To explore V-J signatures that distinguish ophthalmopathy from hyperthyroidism, a discovery set of 90 to 100 patients was enrolled, made up of 43 with ophthalmopathy and around 60 with stable hyperthyroidism. An independent validation cohort was composed of approximately 18 hyperthyroidism patients and 17 patients who later progressed from hyperthyroidism to ophthalmopathy. T-cell repertoires of thyroid tissue and blood were compared in six hyperthyroidism patients. Following sampling, methimazole starting at 30 mg daily was administered to hyperthyroidism patients, and high-dose intravenous methylprednisolone was administered to ophthalmopathy patients.

This clonotype was found many times. Its target antigen remains unknown. Base qualities are not provided; no much larger clone lies one nucleotide away. From the cysteine up to the phenylalanine, the CDR3 has a length of 14 residues. CDR3 DNA only is kept here, 42 bases in frame from base 1. The CDR1 and CDR2 encoded by the germline V gene (reference sequence) are MNHNY and SVGAGI. V sheds 2 bases and J sheds 5 bases, leaving 12 bases between their ends. For repertoire sequencing, the TCR beta CDR3 regions were amplified from RNA transcripts. HTBI primers and the Qiagen OneStep RT-PCR kit were used in a first-round RT-PCR, which was followed by a second-round multiplex PCR, size selection and purification. Sequencing of the libraries was carried out on an Illumina HiSeq2000 in paired-end mode with 100 bp reads. As for the authors' bioinformatics: SOAPnuke was used to process the reads, removing any read that contained adapters or uncalled bases, had a mean Phred below 15, or lacked an exact match to the constant primer or identifier. COPE v1.2.5 was used to merge the high-quality paired reads. Unique nucleotide sequences were defined as clonotypes and aligned to IMGT TRB V, D and J references using MiTCR v1.1. Analysis was restricted to V-J combinations with a frequency above 0.0001, which covered about 99% of repertoires. For each V-J combination, a TCR clonal expansion and chaos score was defined as F50 clonal expansion divided by the chaos observed in the TCRdist matrix. Welch's t-statistics and random forest were used to narrow the features down to more than 10 V-J combinations, which were then fed into a naive Bayes classifier. The similarity between thyroid and blood repertoires was quantified using the Morisita-Horn index. TCRdb handled the public reads itself, with Q25 trimming in fastp and clone calling in MiXCR, and kept productive beta chains. For every CDR3 protein sequence, its rows merge into one entry that carries the most common genes and DNA. None of the V and J calls come from the authors' own analysis; TCRdb made them. Counted in this sample were 900,000 to 1,200,000 distinct CDR3 sequences; around a third of them appeared once. Around 10% of the sample is in the top ten clones.

Hyperthyroidism patients were newly diagnosed, with disease duration under 2 months, and aged 18 to 65 years. Anyone with other autoimmune diseases, uncontrolled infections, pregnancy or lactation was excluded from the study. Clinical symptoms, serum thyroxine, TRAb, thyroid ultrasound and orbital computed tomography were used for diagnosis. Total RNA was extracted using Trizol reagent, and RNA quality was checked on an Agilent 2100 Bioanalyzer. Findings and caveats that apply to the study as a whole: No statistical method was used to set the sample size in advance, and the investigators knew which group each participant was assigned to. In validation, the model predicted ophthalmopathy progression with 55% to 71% sensitivity and about 73% specificity; 12 predicted patients were CT-confirmed with GO in a median of about 7.1 months. The 13-signature model separated ophthalmopathy from stable hyperthyroidism with 85% to 90% sensitivity and approximately 83% specificity in cross-validation, and 80%/75% in the test set. Most of the expanded thyroid clonotypes with a frequency above 0.001 were also detected in blood, and it was suggested that the thyroid immune response may be reflected by blood repertoires.

Sequenced material: peripheral blood or thyroid tissue (not recorded which). The chain is made from TRBV6-6 and TRBJ2-5, with a tentative D call of TRBD1 or TRBD2, each matching 5 bases. This sequence was found in an adult man with Graves' hyperthyroidism. The CDR3 region has the sequence CASSYPDGAETQYF. The DNA sequence is as follows: TGTGCCAGCAGTTACCCGGACGGGGCGGAGACCCAGTACTTC.